The clone carrying this TCR beta chain was recorded at least ten times. 5'RACE primed at constant segments yielded TCR alpha and TCR beta cDNA libraries bearing sample barcodes and UMIs. One entry per CDR3 protein, called by TCRdb with MiXCR from the 5' RACE reads. The sample lists 400,000 or so distinct CDR3 sequences, about 20% occurring once. Germline CDR1 and CDR2: LGHDT and YNNKEL (reference sequence). V lost 6 bases and J 4 bases, leaving 6 bases between the germline ends. This CDR3 has 11 amino acids. This sample is drawn from a study of T-cell memory formation after mild COVID-19. About the research overall: Across donors, TCR clusters were largely donor specific.

Specimen: PBMCs or a T cell subset sorted from them (not recorded which). The TCR sequence derives from an adult woman who had mild COVID-19 (a few samples of this study predate the infection). Cell type and time point are not known. The chain combines TRBV3-1 with TRBJ1-1; the D gene is possibly TRBD1 (5 bases). The CDR3 DNA reads as TGTGCCAGCAGGGGGGGCACTGAAGCTTTCTTT. Translated: CASRGGTEAFF.